One sample yielded the 9 T cell receptor beta chains listed below, sequenced in a study of immunodeficiency. Sequencing was performed with immunoSEQ multiplex PCR; in TCRdb, only in-frame clones are kept and a portion is missing. The sample has 1,200 to 1,500 clones; 95% to 96% are singletons. What was sequenced was CD4+ T cells from blood. Source of these receptors: a girl aged 2 to 10.

The chain employs TRBV2 and TRBJ1-1; unclear D gene. The CDR3 has 12 amino acids. Germline lookup yields CDR1 SNHLY and CDR2 FYNNEI. The ends were cut back, 3 bases at V and 11 bases at J, with 13 bases in the middle. This chain's CDR3 is CASSEEGTVAFF. CDR3 coding DNA: TGTGCCAGCAGTGAGGAAGGAACGGTGGCTTTCTTT. Using reference TRBV2 and TRBJ1-1 for the parts outside the CDR3, the full variable domain is EPEVTQTPSHQVTQMGQEVILRCVPISNHLYFYWYRQILGQKVEFLVSFYNNEISEKSEIFDDQFSVERPDGSNFTLKIRSTKLEDSAMYFCASSEEGTVAFFGQGTRLTVV.

The sample holds one count of this clone. The gene calls are TRBV28 and TRBJ1-2; D is ambiguous. The V end lost 8 bases, the J end lost 2 bases, and 6 bases lay between the germline ends. The CDR3 runs 11 residues. Germline V lookup: CDR1 MDHEN, CDR2 SYDVKM. CDR3 nucleotide sequence: TGTGCCAGCGGCCAAAACTATGGCTACACCTTC. Its protein product is CASGQNYGYTF.

V usage is TRBV19 and J usage is TRBJ2-6; D is possibly TRBD1 or TRBD2 (6 bases each). Germline CDR1 reads LNHDA; CDR2 reads SQIVND (reference sequence). V was trimmed by 0 bases and J by 12 bases, leaving 18 bases between them. The CDR3 spans 16 residues. The CDR3 DNA reads as TGTGCCAGTAGTATAGAGGGGGGCCACGGACGGATCGTCCTGACTTTC. Its protein is CASSIEGGHGRIVLTF.

The chain couples TRBV6-5 to TRBJ1-4; 7 nucleotides align to TRBD1. This CDR3 is built from 14 residues. Germline V lookup: CDR1 MNHEY, CDR2 SVGAGI. The V and J ends lost 6 bases and 6 bases, in that order; junction bases with no gene match: 7. CDR3 DNA: TGTGCCAGCAGCCGACAGGGTTGGTATGAAAAACTGTTTTTT. Encoded protein: CASSRQGWYEKLFF.

The chain carries TRBV4-1 and TRBJ2-4, with D perhaps TRBD1 (5 bases). The CDR3 spans 14 residues. Germline-derived CDR1 and CDR2 are MGHRA and YSYEKL. The ends were cut back, 1 base at V and 9 bases at J, with 13 bases in the middle. CDR3 region: CASSQVGREGIQYF. The CDR3 DNA reads as TGCGCCAGCAGCCAAGTGGGCAGGGAAGGCATTCAGTACTTC.

V gene TRBV4-1 combines with J gene TRBJ2-7; 10 bases line up with TRBD2. CDR1 is MGHRA, CDR2 YSYEKL, per germline. V lost 1 base, J lost 0 bases, and 3 bases stayed unmatched. The length of the CDR3 is 16 residues. The CDR3 is CASSQVASGSSYEQYF. DNA of the CDR3: TGCGCCAGCAGCCAAGTGGCTAGCGGGAGCTCCTACGAGCAGTACTTC.

This sequence joins TRBV28 and TRBJ2-3, with a tentative D call TRBD2 (6 bases). From germline, CDR1 is MDHEN and CDR2 SYDVKM. The CDR3 totals 13 residues. For the CDR3, the DNA is TGTGGATCCGAACTTCGGGGGTCAGATACGCAGTATTTT. Encoded protein: CGSELRGSDTQYF.

This rearrangement joins TRBV28 to TRBJ1-4; perhaps TRBD1 as D (6 bases). Germline lookup yields CDR1 MDHEN and CDR2 SYDVKM. The CDR3 is made up of 13 amino acids. Trimming pared 4 bases from V and 8 bases from J, leaving 11 bases between. The CDR3 DNA follows: TGTGCCAGCAGTTGGGGGGGGCGCGAAAAACTGTTTTTT. This codes for CASSWGGREKLFF.

The V and J genes are TRBV4-2 and TRBJ2-2, with 13 bases identical to TRBD2. The J segment lost 2 bases and the V segment lost 6 bases, leaving 9 bases of the junction unmatched. CDR3 size: 18 residues. The germline V gene has CDR1 LGHNA and CDR2 YNFKEQ. The DNA of the CDR3 is TGTGCCAGCAGTTGGGGACTAGCGGGACAAATAAACACCGGGGAGCTGTTTTTT. Its protein is CASSWGLAGQINTGELFF.